The sequence of this T cell receptor beta chain was determined in a study of beta chain features in type 1 diabetes. Study conclusions and caveats: Sequencing of cDNA might inflate the share of cells that strongly express TCR.

For this clone: Its target is unknown.

One heparinised blood draw averaging roughly 100 mL was given by each donor. Expressed TCRB transcripts were sequenced after all isolated RNA was converted to cDNA. Sequenced by immunoSEQ multiplex PCR; TCRdb stores in-frame clones only, minus some. Of about 620,000 clones in the sample, roughly 16% were seen once. The sample consisted of naive CD4+ T cells from blood. The source of this sequence is a man in his late teens or twenties in good health.

This CDR3 reads CASSSQRTNSPLHF. As DNA, the CDR3 is TGTGCCAGCAGCTCACAGAGAACTAATTCACCCCTCCACTTT. The chain uses TRBV7-2 and TRBJ1-6; D uncertain. Germline V gene sequence: CDR1 SGHTA, CDR2 FQGNSA. Trimming removed 4 bases at V and 6 bases at J, with 10 bases between. CDR3 length: 14 residues. The full variable domain, its missing parts supplied by reference TRBV7-2 and TRBJ1-6, is GAGVSQSPSNKVTEKGKDVELRCDPISGHTALYWYRQSLGQGLEFLIYFQGNSAPDKSGLPSDRFSAERTGGSVSTLTIQRTQQEDSAVYLCASSSQRTNSPLHFGNGTRLTVT.